What follows describes a single TCR beta chain. Its antigen is not identified. Trimming removed 7 bases from V and 7 bases from J; junction bases left unmatched: 14. CDR1 SGHRS and CDR2 YFSETQ come from the germline V gene. The CDR3 is 16 residues long. Primed by a sample-barcoded 5' primer and a J-beta primer mix, a second PCR proceeded for roughly 7 to 12 cycles. No fewer than 3 million CDR3-containing paired-end reads came from each sample. Using its own MiXCR run on the 5' RACE reads, TCRdb lists one record per CDR3 protein. This table holds around 2 million distinct CDR3 sequences, roughly 43% found once. The data were obtained in a study of blood T cells in healthy people across ages. General study findings and limits: The fall in TCR beta diversity per million T cells was roughly linear with age. Strongly correlated with naive T cell percentage was TCR beta diversity. Naive and antigen-experienced cells could not be conclusively compared, given unsorted PBMCs.

The sequencing sample was made of blood. The receptor comes from a human donor in good health. The chain combines TRBV5-1 with TRBJ2-4; TRBD1 matches at 10 bases. The CDR3 sequence: CASGSRRQGAGNIQYF. Written as DNA, the CDR3 is TGCGCCAGCGGCTCGCGACGACAGGGGGCAGGGAACATTCAGTACTTC.